One and the same sample provided the 13 T cell receptor beta chains below, sequenced in a study of T cell changes during pregnancy in multiple sclerosis. Data came from immunoSEQ multiplex PCR; TCRdb stores just in-frame clones and leaves some out. The table has around 30,000 clones, over 80% seen once. Source: CD8+ T cells from peripheral blood mononuclear cells, taken before pregnancy. These receptors originate from a female donor with multiple sclerosis, enrolled in a pregnancy study.

This clone was seen a handful of times. The chain links TRBV6-5 to TRBJ2-3; 9 bases line up with TRBD2. Germline V gene data show CDR1 as MNHEY and CDR2 as SVGAGI. The CDR3 spans 16 residues. The junction had 5 bases not matched to a gene; V was cut back by 2 bases and J by 2 bases. The CDR3 sequence is CASSYVSSGNTDTQYF. The CDR3 DNA reads as TGTGCCAGCAGTTACGTTTCTAGCGGGAACACAGATACGCAGTATTTT.

The V call is TRBV5-8, the J call TRBJ2-4, with D uncertain. Germline CDR1 and CDR2: SGHTS and YDEGEE. Trimming removed 1 base at V and 7 bases at J, with 9 bases between. The CDR3 covers 13 residues. The DNA for the CDR3 is TGTGCCAGCAGCTTGAACTACCGGAACATTCAGTACTTC. It encodes CASSLNYRNIQYF.

The V call is TRBV9, the J call TRBJ2-1, with 9 positions matching TRBD2. Germline V lookup: CDR1 SGDLS, CDR2 YYNGEE. Germline trimming cut 4 bases from V and 4 bases from J; bases unmatched to any gene: 18. This CDR3 has 19 residues. The CDR3 nucleotides are TGTGCCAGCAGCACAAGCGGGAGGTTATACCCACGAGGTTACAATGAGCAGTTCTTC. It specifies CASSTSGRLYPRGYNEQFF.

This clone has a handful of counts. The V call is TRBV7-2, the J call TRBJ1-1; a possible D gene is TRBD1 (6 bases). V was shortened by 5 bases and J by 7 bases, with 14 bases between the two germline ends. Germline V gene lookup returns CDR1 SGHTA and CDR2 FQGNSA. The CDR3 contains 13 residues. CDR3 region: CASSRTDGFEAFF. The CDR3 bases are TGTGCCAGCAGCAGGACAGACGGTTTTGAAGCTTTCTTT. Together with reference TRBV7-2 and TRBJ1-1, the CDR3 gives the full variable domain: GAGVSQSPSNKVTEKGKDVELRCDPISGHTALYWYRQSLGQGLEFLIYFQGNSAPDKSGLPSDRFSAERTGGSVSTLTIQRTQQEDSAVYLCASSRTDGFEAFFGQGTRLTVV.

The gene calls are TRBV4-3 and TRBJ1-2; D is possibly TRBD1 (6 bases). Trimming took off 2 bases at V and 7 bases at J, with 17 bases between the two ends. The CDR3 extends over 15 amino acids. Germline CDR1 reads LGHNA; CDR2 reads YSLEER. As DNA, the CDR3 is TGCGCCAGCAGCCAATACCGCCTGGGGGCTGGTGGCTACACCTTC. Encoded protein: CASSQYRLGAGGYTF.

V is TRBV7-8 and J is TRBJ2-1, with 16 bases identical to TRBD2. Germline CDR1 and CDR2: SGHVS and FQNEAQ. The CDR3 runs to 19 residues. After removal of 4 bases from V and 0 bases from J, the junction contained 6 bases not matched to a gene. CDR3 residues: CASSSPGTSGRASYNEQFF. CDR3 DNA sequence: TGTGCCAGCAGCTCGCCCGGGACTAGCGGGAGGGCCTCCTACAATGAGCAGTTCTTC.

The chain uses TRBV21-1 and TRBJ2-7; the table calls TRBD1, which could not be checked here. TRBV21-1 is a recognized pseudogene. The CDR3 loop spans 16 amino acids. The CDR3 spells CASSERGRTGPYEQYF. DNA for the CDR3: TGTGCCAGCAGCGAAAGGGGGAGGACAGGACCCTACGAGCAGTACTTC.

In its sample, this clone ranks as medium-sized (0.01 to 0.1%). The V gene is TRBV15, the J gene TRBJ1-2; no clear D gene. CDR3 length: 13 amino acids. Germline values: CDR1 LNHNV, CDR2 YYDKDF (reference sequence). The V gene lost 5 bases and the J gene lost 1 base, with 8 bases spanning the gap. This CDR3 reads CATSGAVNYGYTF. CDR3 DNA sequence: TGTGCCACCAGCGGAGCCGTTAACTATGGCTACACCTTC.

The chain is built from TRBV5-1 and TRBJ2-2; D not resolved. Germline V CDR1 and CDR2: SGHRS, YFSETQ. V lost 0 bases, J lost 5 bases, and 11 bases lay in between. The CDR3 runs to 15 residues. The CDR3 here is CASSLVSGLTGELFF. The CDR3 region has the DNA TGCGCCAGCAGCTTGGTCTCAGGTCTAACCGGGGAGCTGTTTTTT.

This chain links TRBV29-1 with TRBJ2-1, with D perhaps TRBD1 (6 bases). The CDR3 runs 15 residues. V lost 5 bases to trimming and J lost 4 bases, with 18 bases between them. Germline V lookup: CDR1 SQVTM, CDR2 ANQGSEA. Written as DNA, the CDR3 is TGCAGCGTTTTTGGGGACACCGCCCGGTACAATGAGCAGTTCTTC. It translates to CSVFGDTARYNEQFF.

The chain is built from TRBV2 and TRBJ1-1; D is possibly TRBD1 (6 bases). Trimming pared 2 bases from V and 2 bases from J, leaving 15 bases between. In germline, CDR1 is SNHLY, CDR2 FYNNEI. The CDR3 is 16 amino acids. In DNA, the CDR3 is TGTGCCAGCAGTGAAAGGGCAGGGGTGCTAAACACTGAAGCTTTCTTT. It encodes CASSERAGVLNTEAFF.

The rearrangement links TRBV9 to TRBJ1-2; 7 positions match TRBD1. Germline CDR1 and CDR2: SGDLS and YYNGEE. Trimming cost V 3 bases and J 8 bases; bases outside gene matches: 13. The length of the CDR3 is 15 residues. The CDR3 loop is CASSGRRQGAGGYTF. CDR3 nucleotide sequence: TGTGCCAGCAGCGGACGGCGACAGGGCGCGGGGGGCTACACCTTC.

The chain couples TRBV14 to TRBJ2-1; TRBD2 agrees at 7 bases. The CDR3 runs 15 residues. In germline, CDR1 is SGHDN, CDR2 FVKESK. V lost 9 bases, J lost 4 bases, and 12 bases stayed unmatched. CDR3 sequence reads: CASRRTGAGYNEQFF. The CDR3 DNA reads TGTGCCAGTCGCCGGACGGGAGCGGGATACAATGAGCAGTTCTTC.